In its sample, the clone carrying this T cell receptor beta chain was seen a few times. Its antigen remains unidentified. CDR1 SGDLS and CDR2 YYNGEE come from the germline V gene. CDR3 length: 13 residues. The ends were cut back, 2 bases at V and 4 bases at J, with 7 bases in the middle. Isolation of CD4+ and CD8+ cells used positive magnetic bead selection, with purity checked by flow cytometry. Libraries were prepared by immunoSEQ multiplex PCR; TCRdb keeps only in-frame clonotypes and omits some of them. The repertoire has about 20,000 clones, 70% to 90% of them found once; the top ten carry 15% to 20%. The data originate from a study of somatic mutations in cytotoxic T cells in rheumatoid arthritis. Whole-study context: Flow sorting at nearly 100% purity was applied to some V beta antibody-stained T-cell populations, which included V beta1+ cells sequenced for TCRB.

General study points: No antigen targets were known for the expanded CD8+ clones.

The chain uses TRBV9 and TRBJ1-3; D call uncertain. Sequencing used CD8+ T cells sorted from blood. This TCR was recovered from a woman aged 50 to 60 in good health. DNA for the CDR3: TGTGCCAGCAGCGTGTGGGAGGGAAACACCATATATTTT. Translating gives CASSVWEGNTIYF.